The 16 T cell receptor beta chains listed next were all sequenced from one sample in a study of cytomegalovirus exposure and HLA in healthy donors. Method: immunoSEQ multiplex PCR; TCRdb's copy keeps in-frame clones and lacks some. The data contain tens of thousands of clones, approximately 92% of them seen just once; the ten biggest clones take up about 5.2%. Sequencing was done on a sample of PBMCs. These receptors were obtained from a man aged 18-30 years in good health and CMV-seropositive.

The chain couples TRBV30 to TRBJ2-1; 11 bases fit TRBD2. V lost 8 bases and J lost 4; bases outside the gene matches: 4. Germline-derived CDR1 and CDR2 are GTSNPN and SVGIG (reference sequence). This CDR3 spans 13 amino acids. The CDR3 reads CAGGTSGYNEQFF. In DNA, the CDR3 is TGTGCCGGGGGGACTAGCGGTTACAATGAGCAGTTCTTC. Looking up the rest from reference TRBV30 and TRBJ2-1 gives the full variable domain: SQTIHQWPATLVQPVGSPLSLECTVEGTSNPNLYWYRQAAGRGLQLLFYSVGIGQISSEVPQNLSASRPQDRQFILSSKKLLLSDSGFYLCAGGTSGYNEQFFGPGTRLTVL.

The chain carries TRBV21-1 and TRBJ2-3; the table's D call, TRBD2, has no DNA check behind it. TRBV21-1 is reported as a pseudogene. The CDR3 is 18 amino acids. The CDR3 DNA follows: TGTGCCAGCAGCAAAGATAACCAGGAGGGACTCTACACAGATACGCAGTATTTT. This encodes CASSKDNQEGLYTDTQYF.

The gene calls are TRBV2 and TRBJ1-5, with TRBD1 as a possible D gene (5 bases). Deletions cut 6 bases from V and 0 bases from J, with 21 bases between. The germline gives CDR1 SNHLY, CDR2 FYNNEI. This CDR3 region has 18 residues. CDR3 DNA sequence: TGTGCCAGCAGGGTCGCCGGGCTCCAGGGAGGTAGCAATCAGCCCCAGCATTTT. Translating it yields CASRVAGLQGGSNQPQHF. Together with reference TRBV2 and TRBJ1-5, the CDR3 gives the full variable domain: EPEVTQTPSHQVTQMGQEVILRCVPISNHLYFYWYRQILGQKVEFLVSFYNNEISEKSEIFDDQFSVERPDGSNFTLKIRSTKLEDSAMYFCASRVAGLQGGSNQPQHFGDGTRLSIL.

V and J are TRBV27 and TRBJ2-2, with a weak D call TRBD1 (6 bases). CDR3 length equals 13 residues. The V and J ends lost 8 bases and 5 bases respectively, with 12 bases between them. The germline CDR1 and CDR2 sequences are MNHEY and SMNVEV (reference sequence). The CDR3 DNA is TGTGCCAGCGGGCGGACAGAAACCGGGGAGCTGTTTTTT. Protein sequence: CASGRTETGELFF.

In this sample, this clone turned up once. This chain joins TRBV29-1 and TRBJ1-4, with no clear D. Per germline, CDR1 SQVTM and CDR2 ANQGSEA. The germline V and J ends were trimmed by 4 bases and 0 bases, with 6 bases remaining between them. This CDR3 spans 13 amino acids. For the CDR3, the DNA is TGCAGCGTTGCCCATCCAACTAATGAAAAACTGTTTTTT. Amino acid sequence: CSVAHPTNEKLFF.

The chain is built from TRBV2 and TRBJ2-1; no clear D. Germline CDR1 and CDR2: SNHLY and FYNNEI. The CDR3 is 14 residues long. V gave up 8 bases and J gave up 0 bases, with 11 bases separating them. For the CDR3, the DNA is TGTGCCAGCTTGGTCTCCAGCTCCTACAATGAGCAGTTCTTC. Its protein product is CASLVSSSYNEQFF.

V gene TRBV28 combines with J gene TRBJ2-7; 8 nucleotides line up with TRBD1. The V gene end was trimmed by 5 bases and the J gene end by 0 bases; junction bases not matched to a gene: 9. This CDR3 region has 16 residues. CDR1 is MDHEN, CDR2 SYDVKM, per germline. The CDR3 is CASSGTGGGFSYEQYF. As DNA, the CDR3 is TGTGCCAGCAGTGGGACAGGTGGGGGCTTCTCCTACGAGCAGTACTTC.

CDR3 sequence (DNA): TGTGCCAGCAGTAGGGGGTATAGCAATCAGCCCCAGCATTTT. Translating gives CASSRGYSNQPQHF. The chain carries TRBV28 and TRBJ1-5; tentatively, D is TRBD1 (6 bases). The CDR3 has 14 amino acids. The germline gives CDR1 MDHEN, CDR2 SYDVKM. V shed 5 bases and J shed 0 bases, with 8 bases lying between them.

The chain has TRBV7-9 and TRBJ1-4, with 7 positions matching TRBD1. CDR3 length: 14 amino acids. Trimming cost V 6 bases and J 5 bases; bases outside gene matches: 6. The germline V gene has CDR1 SEHNR and CDR2 FQNEAQ (reference sequence). CDR3 nucleotides: TGTGCCAGCAGTCTGACAGGGTTGAATGAAAAACTGTTTTTT. Translating gives CASSLTGLNEKLFF.

This clone has just one count. The genes are TRBV30 and TRBJ2-3, with 8 bases identical to TRBD2. Germline assignment: CDR1 GTSNPN and CDR2 SVGIG (reference sequence). The CDR3 is 14 residues long. Germline trimming cut 5 bases from V and 1 base from J; bases unmatched to any gene: 5. CDR3 loop: CAWGLLAGTDTQYF. The CDR3 DNA sequence: TGTGCCTGGGGACTACTAGCGGGCACAGATACGCAGTATTTT.

This clone was recorded once. The V gene is TRBV21-1, the J gene TRBJ2-5; the table names TRBD1, a call not compared with the DNA. TRBV21-1 is reported as a pseudogene. The length of the CDR3 is 18 residues. The CDR3 loop reads CASSKFANQGQKKETQYF. CDR3 in DNA: TGTGCCAGCAGCAAATTTGCAAATCAGGGACAGAAGAAAGAGACCCAGTACTTC.

The chain recombines TRBV9 with TRBJ2-3; D unclear. Deletions cut 1 base from V and 5 bases from J, with 11 bases between. In germline, CDR1 is SGDLS, CDR2 YYNGEE. The CDR3 runs 14 residues. In DNA form, the CDR3 reads TGTGCCAGCAGCGTAAGAGGTCCGAGAGATACGCAGTATTTT. It is translated as CASSVRGPRDTQYF.

This rearrangement joins TRBV4-1 to TRBJ1-5; no clear D gene. The CDR3 sequence is 15 residues long. V gave up 1 base and J gave up 7 bases, with 14 bases separating them. Germline CDR1 reads MGHRA; CDR2 reads YSYEKL. In DNA form, the CDR3 reads TGCGCCAGCAGCCAAGTACCTGTCGCGGGGCAGCCCCAGCATTTT. Residues: CASSQVPVAGQPQHF.

The chain joins TRBV14 to TRBJ2-3; 11 bases fit TRBD2. The CDR3 length is 20 residues. Trimming at V came to 0 bases and at J to 4 bases, leaving 15 bases not matched to a gene. Per the germline V gene, CDR1 is SGHDN and CDR2 is FVKESK. CDR3 region: CASSQELGGLAALGADTQYF. Here the CDR3 DNA reads TGTGCCAGCAGCCAAGAACTCGGGGGACTAGCGGCTCTCGGGGCAGATACGCAGTATTTT.

This rearrangement joins TRBV7-6 to TRBJ2-2; the match to TRBD2 covers 8 bases. The ends lost 6 bases at V and 2 bases at J; junction bases unmatched: 5. The CDR3 is made up of 15 amino acids. Per the germline V gene, CDR1 is SGHVS and CDR2 is FNYEAQ. The CDR3 region is CASSPTSGNTGELFF. The CDR3 coding sequence is TGTGCCAGCAGTCCCACTAGCGGAAACACCGGGGAGCTGTTTTTT. The entire variable domain, with the rest obtained from reference TRBV7-6 and TRBJ2-2, is as follows: GAGVSQSPRYKVTKRGQDVALRCDPISGHVSLYWYRQALGQGPEFLTYFNYEAQQDKSGLPNDRFSAERPEGSISTLTIQRTEQRDSAMYRCASSPTSGNTGELFFGEGSRLTVL.

This chain links TRBV6-1 with TRBJ2-1, with TRBD2 matching over 14 bases. This CDR3 has 20 amino acids. Germline V lookup: CDR1 MNHNS, CDR2 SASEGT. J was trimmed by 2 bases and V by 0 bases; bases with no gene match: 9. This CDR3 reads CASSEAGTSGRPTTYNEQFF. CDR3 nucleotides: TGTGCCAGCAGTGAAGCCGGGACTAGCGGGAGACCAACGACCTACAATGAGCAGTTCTTC.